This entry is about one T cell receptor (beta chain). Its antigen is still unknown. No clone much larger than this one lies a single base away; base qualities are absent. These data are taken from a study of graft-versus-host responses after intestinal transplantation (dated by TCRdb to about 2021). With regard to the full study: The transplants that recipients got were multivisceral, liver-intestinal, or isolated intestinal. Every recipient was given anti-thymocyte globulin induction, then maintenance tacrolimus and steroids for about three years. Graft-versus-host and host-versus-graft alloreactive T cell clones were tracked in the graft, circulation and bone marrow after intestinal transplantation using bulk TCR-beta CDR3 sequencing. Alloreactive clones were identified by sequencing pre-transplant mixed lymphocyte reaction products and comparing them with unstimulated pre-transplant donor and recipient T cells. Of the roughly 26 intestinal transplant recipients enrolled in the cohort, one of whom was a retransplant, a few patients without pretransplant specimens were excluded. Donor T cell macrochimerism was defined as a peak of at least 4% donor T cells among recipient peripheral blood mononuclear cells. Rather than going through the commercial service, samples from a few later patients were sequenced in-house on an Illumina MiSeq and processed with MiXCR. The full study reports these points: Early after transplant, peak levels of circulating GvH clones were associated with declines in HvG clones. GvH clones turned up in recipient bone marrow, with some appearing earlier in ileal mucosa or blood, a pattern consistent with an intestinal mucosal origin. In patients with donor T cell macrochimerism, the allografts had high GvH to HvG T cell clonal ratios. The relatively low number and heterogeneity of intestinal transplant patients limited the conclusions.

CDR1 and CDR2 are drawn from the germline V gene: LGHNT, FRNRAP. After removal of 6 bases from V and 4 bases from J, the junction retains 5 bases not matched to a gene. Measured from the cysteine to the phenylalanine, the CDR3 is 14 residues long. Only the CDR3 part of the read is kept: 42 bases, read in frame from the first base. Explained via the paper, the time point label denotes: cells obtained before transplantation from donor or recipient. CD3+CD4+ and CD3+CD8+ populations were FACS-sorted from unstimulated pre-transplant donor and recipient cells taken from spleen or lymph nodes. Receptor amplification or capture employed the immunoSEQ multiplex PCR assay. For most patients, genomic DNA was isolated using the Qiagen DNeasy Blood and Tissue Kit and was shipped frozen to Adaptive Biotechnologies for TCR sequencing. For most patients, genomic DNA was subjected to high-throughput TCR-beta CDR3 sequencing by Adaptive Biotechnologies. The paper's data handling went like this. TCR sequencing data for around 19 patients were retrieved from Adaptive's ImmunoSEQ software; a few other patients were processed with MiXCR and VDJtools. To correct CD4 versus CD8 sorting errors, sequences present in both subsets at a frequency ratio below 5:1 were removed. CDR3 nucleotide sequences shared between donor and recipient were removed because the origin of such sequences could not be assigned. To be classed as alloreactive, a clone needed at least 2-fold expansion over unstimulated cells and a minimum CFSE-low frequency of 0.002% (template counts) or 0.001% (read counts). Clones were considered mappable if detected in sequenced pre-transplant spleen, lymph node, or MLR CFSE-low populations of the donor or recipient. Cumulative frequency of alloreactive clones was calculated as a percentage of all sequences weighted by copy number. TCRdb holds this immuneACCESS table with in-frame rearrangements only. Some clones are missing; in checked studies, unresolved V genes explain under half, and the rest has no known cause. V and J calls and clone size follow that table, whereas D and trimming were derived from the DNA. The sample contains about 130,000 clones, about 90% of them found a single time. The ten largest account for approximately 0.2% of the sample.

The chain was built from TRBV12-5 and TRBJ1-5, and 8 junction bases match TRBD1. The clonotype originates from a human donor who received an intestinal transplant. The starting material was unstimulated CD4+ T cells sorted from spleen or lymph node cells, obtained before intestinal transplant. The nucleotides read TGTGCTAGTGGGACAGGGGAAGAAAATCAGCCCCAGCATTTT. Its coded protein is CASGTGEENQPQHF.